These 6 T cell receptor beta chains share one sample of origin, sequenced in a study of OX40 agonist ivuxolimab in advanced cancers. Some clones are missing from TCRdb's copy, which holds only in-frame ones; the method was immunoSEQ multiplex PCR. The repertoire includes fewer than 75,000 clones, roughly 89% of them detected once, and more than 0.5% sits in the top ten. The sample here was CD4+ or CD8+ T cells sorted from blood, taken in a trial of the OX40 agonist ivuxolimab. Receptors were obtained from an adult with an advanced solid tumor such as melanoma, head and neck, liver or kidney cancer.

The chain is built from TRBV10-3 and TRBJ1-1; D is perhaps TRBD1 (5 bases). V lost 1 base and J lost 1, with 10 bases in between. The CDR3 consists of 15 residues. Per the germline V gene, CDR1 is ENHRY and CDR2 is SYGVKD. Written as DNA, the CDR3 is TGTGCCATCAGTGAGTGGGGGGAAAGGAACACTGAAGCTTTCTTT. Translated, it gives CAISEWGERNTEAFF.

This clone was seen more than once but under ten times. The genes are TRBV7-8 and TRBJ2-7, with D possibly TRBD1 on 5 matching bases. Germline V lookup: CDR1 SGHVS, CDR2 FQNEAQ. V dropped 4 bases and J dropped 7 bases, with 20 bases sitting between them. CDR3 length: 15 residues. Here the CDR3 DNA reads TGTGCCAGCAGCTCTGGACAAGGAATCCTACGTGAGCAGTACTTC. This codes for CASSSGQGILREQYF.

V usage is TRBV14 and J usage is TRBJ1-1, with D perhaps matching TRBD1 (6 bases). Trimming shortened V by 6 bases and J by 4 bases, and 18 bases separated the two germline ends. Germline V gene data show CDR1 as SGHDN and CDR2 as FVKESK. This CDR3 has 15 residues. In nucleotides, the CDR3 is TGTGCCAGCAGTCTGAGGGGGGGCTTGGGCACTGAAGCTTTCTTT. Amino acids: CASSLRGGLGTEAFF.

The count of this clone is one. The rearrangement joins TRBV5-1 to TRBJ1-2; TRBD1 agrees at 9 bases. This CDR3 comprises 14 residues. J was trimmed by 4 bases and V by 2 bases; bases with no gene match: 3. Germline-derived CDR1 and CDR2 are SGHRS and YFSETQ. CDR3 bases: TGCGCCAGCAGCTTAACAGGGGGCAGCTATGGCTACACCTTC. Its protein product is CASSLTGGSYGYTF.

This clone has only a few counts. The chain carries TRBV14 and TRBJ2-7, with 7 bases aligning to TRBD1. The CDR3 has 15 amino acids. Germline CDR1 is SGHDN and CDR2 is FVKESK. V lost 4 bases to trimming and J lost 3 bases; unmatched junction nucleotides: 9. The CDR3 loop reads CASSRRQGGVYEQYF. In DNA, the CDR3 is TGTGCCAGCAGCCGAAGACAGGGCGGCGTCTACGAGCAGTACTTC.

V is TRBV27 and J is TRBJ2-7; weak D call: TRBD2 (6 bases). Trimming pared 5 bases from V and 1 base from J, leaving 9 bases between. Germline-derived CDR1 and CDR2 are MNHEY and SMNVEV (reference sequence). The CDR3 is 13 residues long. Written as DNA, the CDR3 is TGTGCCAGCAGTCGGAGGGGTTCCTACGAGCAGTACTTC. As protein: CASSRRGSYEQYF.